The clone carrying this TCR beta chain was counted a few times. The sample is drawn from a study of blood T cell repertoires in COVID-19. Sequenced by immunoSEQ multiplex PCR; TCRdb stores in-frame clones only, minus some. There are over 150,000 clones in the sample; more than 70% occur only once, and roughly 6.2% lies in the top ten. The sequence derives from a man in his forties who had recovered from COVID-19. The sample was PBMCs or T cells enriched from blood (not recorded which).

The CDR3 reads CASSLVHGRRETQYF. The CDR3 DNA is TGTGCCAGCAGCTTAGTCCACGGGAGGAGGGAGACCCAGTACTTC. This rearrangement joins TRBV11-1 to TRBJ2-5; 7 nucleotides agree with TRBD2. Trimming at V came to 1 base and at J to 5 bases, leaving 7 bases not matched to a gene. This CDR3 is built from 15 residues. Germline lookup yields CDR1 SGHAT and CDR2 FQDESV (reference sequence).